This T cell receptor beta chain was recorded in a study of cytomegalovirus exposure and HLA in healthy donors. Sequencing used immunoSEQ multiplex PCR; TCRdb keeps in-frame clones, though not all of them. The sample consists of approximately 58,000 clones, 91% of them appearing once. Sequenced input: PBMCs. The TCR comes from a woman aged 25 to 39 in good health and CMV-seronegative.

The CDR3 loop is CASRVATGEQFF. The CDR3 region has the DNA TGTGCCAGCCGTGTCGCGACTGGTGAGCAGTTCTTC. This sequence joins TRBV19 and TRBJ2-1; D not resolved. Deletions cut 9 bases from V and 9 bases from J, with 15 bases between. The CDR3 loop spans 12 amino acids. The germline V gene has CDR1 LNHDA and CDR2 SQIVND (reference sequence).